The 29 T cell receptor beta chains listed next were all sequenced from one sample in a study of T cells in Graves' hyperthyroidism and ophthalmopathy. Amplification yielded TCR beta CDR3 regions, with RNA transcripts as the source. With the HTBI primer set, the TCR CDR3 went through a first round of RT-PCR. TCRdb analysed the multiplex PCR reads with MiXCR anew, one entry per CDR3 protein. This repertoire shows roughly 250,000 distinct CDR3 sequences, around 22% found once; its top ten account for around 62%. The sample consisted of blood. Source of these receptors: a man aged 25 to 40 with Graves' ophthalmopathy.

This clonotype was found a few times. Here the CDR3 DNA reads TGTGCCAGCAGTCCCGGGACGGTAAAAAACATTCAGTACTTC. Residues: CASSPGTVKNIQYF. The genes are TRBV28 and TRBJ2-4; TRBD1 or TRBD2 may be the D gene (5 bases each). The V and J ends lost 5 bases and 4 bases respectively, with 12 bases between them. The CDR3 is 14 amino acids. Germline V CDR1 and CDR2: MDHEN, SYDVKM.

The CDR3 region has the DNA TGTGCCAGCAGCCAAATGGGACAGGGCGGTGAAAAACTGTTTTTT. This translates into CASSQMGQGGEKLFF. The V gene is TRBV3-1, the J gene TRBJ1-4; 9 bases are a match to TRBD1. There are 15 residues in the CDR3. Unmatched junction bases numbered 5, after V lost 2 bases and J lost 7 bases. Germline lookup yields CDR1 LGHDT and CDR2 YNNKEL (reference sequence).

This clonotype was seen repeatedly, ten times or more. This chain's CDR3 is CASRGLAGSYEQYF. In DNA, the CDR3 is TGTGCCAGCAGAGGACTAGCGGGTTCCTACGAGCAGTACTTC. The chain has TRBV28 and TRBJ2-7; 11 bases align to TRBD2. Per germline, CDR1 MDHEN and CDR2 SYDVKM. Germline trimming cut 6 bases from V and 1 base from J; bases unmatched to any gene: 2. The CDR3 spans 14 residues.

This clonotype was picked up many times. This chain uses TRBV3-1 with TRBJ2-7, with D hard to call. Trimming shortened V by 3 bases and J by 0 bases, and 9 bases separated the two germline ends. Per germline, CDR1 LGHDT and CDR2 YNNKEL (reference sequence). The CDR3 runs to 14 residues. The CDR3 bases are TGTGCCAGCAGCCATGATCTTAGCTCCTACGAGCAGTACTTC. Its protein is CASSHDLSSYEQYF.

This clonotype was seen repeatedly, ten times or more. V gene TRBV28 combines with J gene TRBJ1-4; 8 bases align to TRBD1. The CDR3 runs 14 residues. Germline V gene data show CDR1 as MDHEN and CDR2 as SYDVKM. The V segment lost 8 bases and the J segment 8 bases; nucleotides outside the gene matches: 10. The CDR3 region is CASRAGGNSEKLFF. As DNA, the CDR3 is TGTGCCAGCCGGGCAGGGGGCAACTCGGAAAAACTGTTTTTT.

The gene calls are TRBV20-1 and TRBJ2-5; 11 nucleotides align to TRBD2. The CDR3 has 15 amino acids. Germline lookup yields CDR1 DFQATT and CDR2 SNEGSKA (reference sequence). Trimming cost V 5 bases and J 4 bases; bases outside gene matches: 9. CDR3 in DNA: TGCAGTGCTCCCACACTAGCGGGAGTGCGAGAGACCCAGTACTTC. Its protein product is CSAPTLAGVRETQYF.

This clonotype showed up just a few times. The chain has TRBV2 and TRBJ1-1; D remains unclear. Germline loops: CDR1 SNHLY, CDR2 FYNNEI. The germline V and J ends were trimmed by 1 base and 11 bases, with 11 bases remaining between them. The CDR3 extends over 12 amino acids. CDR3 in DNA: TGTGCCAGCAGTGAAGACCGAGGGAGGGCTTTCTTT. It translates to CASSEDRGRAFF.

This clonotype came up a few times. The DNA for the CDR3 is TGTGCCAGCAGCTCCCGGGTGCAGGCGAACACCGGGGAGCTGTTTTTT. Protein: CASSSRVQANTGELFF. The V call is TRBV7-8, the J call TRBJ2-2; D gene uncertain. Germline V gene sequence: CDR1 SGHVS, CDR2 FQNEAQ. This CDR3 is built from 16 residues. V gave up 4 bases and J gave up 0 bases, with 12 bases separating them.

This clonotype was recorded only once. This rearrangement joins TRBV7-9 to TRBJ2-3; D ambiguous. Trimming stripped 3 bases from V and 1 base from J, with 8 bases between. Per the germline V gene, CDR1 is SEHNR and CDR2 is FQNEAQ (reference sequence). The CDR3 is 14 amino acids. This CDR3 reads CASSFSSRTDTQYF. The CDR3 DNA follows: TGTGCCAGCAGCTTTAGCAGCCGCACAGATACGCAGTATTTT. Complete variable domain (other parts from reference TRBV7-9 and TRBJ2-3): DTGVSQNPRHKITKRGQNVTFRCDPISEHNRLYWYRQTLGQGPEFLTYFQNEAQLEKSRLLSDRFSAERPKGSFSTLEIQRTEQGDSAMYLCASSFSSRTDTQYFGPGTRLTVL.

V and J are TRBV28 and TRBJ2-1; 7 bases are a match to TRBD1. The J segment lost 0 bases and the V segment lost 8 bases, leaving 10 bases of the junction unmatched. Per germline, CDR1 MDHEN and CDR2 SYDVKM. The CDR3 totals 16 residues. The CDR3 DNA sequence: TGTGCCAGCGGGGGACAGAATAGAGGCTCCTACAATGAGCAGTTCTTC. Amino acids: CASGGQNRGSYNEQFF.

A note on this clonotype: Given a much more abundant clone one base away, this may be a read error. This sequence joins TRBV11-1 and TRBJ1-2, with 7 positions matching TRBD1. This CDR3 region has 15 residues. CDR1 and CDR2 (germline): SGHAT, FQDESV (reference sequence). V trimming: 6 bases; J trimming: 2 bases; junction bases outside the gene matches: 9. CDR3 region: CASRANRGPNYGYTF. The CDR3 DNA reads TGTGCCAGCAGAGCGAACAGGGGACCCAACTATGGCTACACCTTC.

The genes are TRBV20-1 and TRBJ1-1; D not certain. The germline V gene has CDR1 DFQATT and CDR2 SNEGSKA (reference sequence). The length of the CDR3 is 10 residues. The V gene lost 3 bases and the J gene lost 8 bases, with 7 bases spanning the gap. The CDR3 sequence is CSARFGEAFF. The CDR3 DNA is TGCAGTGCTAGGTTCGGGGAAGCTTTCTTT.

This clonotype was recorded at least ten times. V and J are TRBV11-2 and TRBJ2-7; possible D gene TRBD2, 5 bases. V dropped 0 bases and J dropped 5 bases, with 14 bases sitting between them. The CDR3 consists of 15 residues. Per the germline V gene, CDR1 is SGHAT and CDR2 is FQNNGV. CDR3 bases: TGTGCCAGCAGCTTAGATCGGGTGCCCGGGGACGAGCAGTACTTC. Its translation: CASSLDRVPGDEQYF. The full variable domain, rest sourced from reference TRBV11-2 and TRBJ2-7, is EAGVAQSPRYKIIEKRQSVAFWCNPISGHATLYWYQQILGQGPKLLIQFQNNGVVDDSQLPKDRFSAERLKGVDSTLKIQPAKLEDSAVYLCASSLDRVPGDEQYFGPGTRLTVT.

The chain combines TRBV29-1 with TRBJ2-7; 11 bases match TRBD1. This CDR3 contains 14 residues. With V trimmed by 4 bases and J by 4 bases, 6 bases remained unmatched. The germline gives CDR1 SQVTM, CDR2 ANQGSEA. DNA of the CDR3: TGCAGCGTTGCTTCGGGACAGGGGGGTTACGAGCAGTACTTC. This encodes CSVASGQGGYEQYF.

This clonotype was detected ten times or more. The chain has TRBV5-1 and TRBJ2-3; TRBD2 matches at 7 bases. The CDR3 covers 14 residues. CDR1 SGHRS and CDR2 YFSETQ come from the germline V gene. The J segment lost 4 bases and the V segment lost 5 bases, leaving 7 bases of the junction unmatched. CDR3 DNA: TGCGCCAGCAGGGGGGGGTCTGGCGCAGATACGCAGTATTTT. Encoded protein: CASRGGSGADTQYF.

This clonotype was counted a few times. The J gene is TRBJ2-2, the V gene TRBV12-3 or TRBV12-4; 9 nucleotides match TRBD1. The CDR3 totals 15 residues. V trimming: 6 bases; J trimming: 1 base; junction bases outside the gene matches: 3. The CDR3 DNA follows: TGTGCCAGCAGCCCGGACAGGGGGAACACCGGGGAGCTGTTTTTT. The encoded protein is CASSPDRGNTGELFF.

The V gene is TRBV11-2, the J gene TRBJ2-7; D remains unclear. Germline V gene sequence: CDR1 SGHAT, CDR2 FQNNGV. The V end was cut by 2 bases, the J end by 2 bases, with 13 bases between. This CDR3 spans 15 amino acids. The CDR3 region is CASSLRRQVPYEQYF. CDR3 bases: TGTGCCAGCAGCTTAAGGAGACAAGTTCCCTACGAGCAGTACTTC.

At least ten counts were recorded for this clonotype. This chain connects TRBV11-3 to TRBJ2-4; 9 bases agree with TRBD1. The CDR3 spans 13 residues. V lost 9 bases and J lost 6; bases outside the gene matches: 6. Per the germline V gene, CDR1 is SGHNT and CDR2 is YENEEA. CDR3 in DNA: TGTGCCAGTGGGACAGGGCGGAGAAACATTCAGTACTTC. Translating it yields CASGTGRRNIQYF.

The rearrangement links TRBV6-1 to TRBJ2-3, with 9 bases matching TRBD1. Germline CDR1 MNHNS, CDR2 SASEGT. Losses at the gene ends were 7 bases for V and 4 bases for J; bases not matched to a gene: 9. The CDR3 contains 15 residues. CDR3 coding DNA: TGTGCCAGCAACCCGACAGGGGGAGTCGCAGATACGCAGTATTTT. Its protein product is CASNPTGGVADTQYF.

The rearrangement uses TRBV5-1 and TRBJ1-5, with a possible D match to TRBD1 (6 bases). V lost 4 bases, J lost 8 bases, and 13 bases lay in between. The CDR3 extends over 13 amino acids. From germline, CDR1 is SGHRS and CDR2 YFSETQ. CDR3 sequence (DNA): TGCGCCAGCAGCGGGGGGGCCGGGGAGCCCCAGCATTTT. Translating gives CASSGGAGEPQHF.

This clonotype was picked up many times. The chain combines TRBV30 with TRBJ2-1; D not resolved. The CDR3 contains 13 residues. The germline V gene has CDR1 GTSNPN and CDR2 SVGIG (reference sequence). V was shortened by 5 bases and J by 3 bases, with 11 bases between the two germline ends. The CDR3 nucleotides are TGTGCCTGGTCTGGATCCATCTACAATGAGCAGTTCTTC. Translation gives CAWSGSIYNEQFF.

This clonotype was observed many times. The V gene is TRBV11-2, the J gene TRBJ2-2; TRBD2 matches at 12 bases. CDR1 and CDR2 from the germline V gene are SGHAT and FQNNGV. The V and J ends lost 5 bases and 2 bases, in that order; junction bases with no gene match: 6. This CDR3 contains 17 residues. CDR3 amino acids: CASSPRLAGDNTGELFF. The DNA for the CDR3 is TGTGCCAGCAGCCCTCGACTAGCGGGGGATAACACCGGGGAGCTGTTTTTT.

This clonotype was seen more than once but under ten times. The chain recombines TRBV4-2 with TRBJ1-1; 7 nucleotides line up with TRBD1. This CDR3 contains 15 residues. Trimming cost V 1 base and J 2 bases; bases outside gene matches: 4. CDR1 is LGHNA, CDR2 YNFKEQ, per germline. This CDR3 is CASSQGGTVNTEAFF. CDR3 DNA: TGTGCCAGCAGCCAAGGTGGGACAGTAAACACTGAAGCTTTCTTT.

The J gene is TRBJ1-6, the V gene TRBV20-1; D uncertain. CDR3 length: 11 residues. The germline V gene has CDR1 DFQATT and CDR2 SNEGSKA (reference sequence). Between the trimmed V and J ends, which lost 4 bases and 4 bases, there was a span of 2 bases. This CDR3 reads CSATYNSPLHF. The CDR3 nucleotides read TGCAGTGCTACTTATAATTCACCCCTCCACTTT.

CDR3 sequence: CASTIGLAGGQETQYF. The CDR3, as DNA: TGTGCCAGCACCATAGGACTAGCGGGGGGCCAAGAGACCCAGTACTTC. The chain uses TRBV9 and TRBJ2-5, with 14 bases lining up with TRBD2. Looked up from germline, CDR1 is SGDLS and CDR2 is YYNGEE. V gave up 6 bases and J gave up 1 base; unmatched junction bases: 5. The CDR3 has 16 amino acids.

This clonotype was observed many times. The chain carries TRBV28 and TRBJ2-7, with 13 bases lining up with TRBD2. CDR1 and CDR2 from the germline V gene are MDHEN and SYDVKM. This CDR3 region has 15 residues. Germline trimming cut 8 bases from V and 2 bases from J; bases unmatched to any gene: 6. The CDR3 sequence: CASGPGLAGAYEQYF. CDR3 in DNA: TGTGCCAGCGGGCCAGGACTAGCGGGGGCCTACGAGCAGTACTTC.

This clonotype was seen repeatedly, ten times or more. This chain joins TRBV5-6 and TRBJ2-7, with 13 positions matching TRBD2. J lost 5 bases, V lost 2 bases, and 7 bases had no gene match. The CDR3 is 16 amino acids. Germline CDR1 reads SGHDT; CDR2 reads YYEEEE. The CDR3 sequence: CASSFRTSGRGNEQYF. CDR3 DNA: TGTGCCAGCAGCTTCCGGACTAGCGGGAGAGGCAACGAGCAGTACTTC.

This clonotype was counted ten times or more. The rearrangement links TRBV20-1 to TRBJ2-7; 10 nucleotides align to TRBD1. The CDR3 has 14 amino acids. With 6 bases clipped from V and 0 bases from J, the junction kept 5 bases outside the gene matches. Germline CDR1 DFQATT, CDR2 SNEGSKA (reference sequence). CDR3 region: CSANGQGDSYEQYF. In DNA form, the CDR3 reads TGCAGTGCCAACGGACAGGGGGACTCCTACGAGCAGTACTTC.

The CDR3 reads CATSRDGRVGSYEQYF. CDR3 in DNA: TGTGCCACCAGCAGAGATGGTCGCGTGGGGTCCTACGAGCAGTACTTC. The chain carries TRBV15 and TRBJ2-7; unclear D gene. The V gene's germline CDR1 is LNHNV and CDR2 YYDKDF (reference sequence). Trimming pared 0 bases from V and 1 base from J, leaving 13 bases between. The CDR3 loop spans 16 amino acids.